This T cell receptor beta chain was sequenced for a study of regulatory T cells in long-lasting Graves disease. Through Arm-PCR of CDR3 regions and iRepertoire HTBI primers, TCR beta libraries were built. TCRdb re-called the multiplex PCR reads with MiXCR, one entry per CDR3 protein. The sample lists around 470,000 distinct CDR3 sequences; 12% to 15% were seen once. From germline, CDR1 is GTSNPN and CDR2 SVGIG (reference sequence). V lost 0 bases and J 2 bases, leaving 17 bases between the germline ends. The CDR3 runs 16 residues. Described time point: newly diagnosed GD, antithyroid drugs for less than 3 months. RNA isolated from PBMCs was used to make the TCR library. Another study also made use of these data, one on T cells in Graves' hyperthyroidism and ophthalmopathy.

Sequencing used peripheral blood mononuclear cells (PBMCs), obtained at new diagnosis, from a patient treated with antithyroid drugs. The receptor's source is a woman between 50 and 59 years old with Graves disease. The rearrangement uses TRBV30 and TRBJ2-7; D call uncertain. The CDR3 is CAWSVDDAVPTYEQYF. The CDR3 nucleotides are TGTGCCTGGAGTGTGGACGACGCGGTGCCCACCTACGAGCAGTACTTC.